A selection of T cell receptor beta chains follows, all from one sample in a study of technical replicates of blood from a handful of donors. The assay was immunoSEQ multiplex PCR, and TCRdb's table has in-frame clones only and misses some. This sample has tens of thousands of clones, with roughly 94% found just once. Sequencing was carried out using T cells isolated from PBMCs. Receptors originate from a human donor in good health. Both conserved end residues are part of each CDR3. A D gene is named only where the DNA matches it firmly. Clone size is given for some rows only: seen once, a few or many times, or a class if the clone is expanded.

clone_size | j_call | v_call | d_call | cdr3_nt | cdr3_aa
. | TRBJ1-2 | TRBV30 | . | TGTGCCTGGAAAGAGGAAACAAGATATGGCTACACCTTC | CAWKEETRYGYTF
. | TRBJ2-7 | TRBV2 | TRBD2 | TGTGCCAGCAGCGAGGGACTAGCCGGTTACGAGCAGTACTTC | CASSEGLAGYEQYF
. | TRBJ1-1 | TRBV30 | . | TGTGCCTGGAGGGCGGGACCTGGGAACACTGAAGCTTTCTTT | CAWRAGPGNTEAFF
. | TRBJ1-4 | TRBV7-9 | TRBD1 | TGTGCCAGCAGCTTAACTTTCAAGACAGGGGGCCTCAATGAAAAACTGTTTTTT | CASSLTFKTGGLNEKLFF
. | TRBJ2-4 | TRBV2 | TRBD1 | TGTGCCAGCGCCCGGGACAGAGTGGACAAAAACATTCAGTACTTC | CASARDRVDKNIQYF
. | TRBJ2-7 | TRBV5-1 | TRBD2 | TGCGCCAGCAGCTTGGGGGCTAGCGGGGCAGTATACGAGCAGTACTTC | CASSLGASGAVYEQYF
. | TRBJ1-1 | TRBV5-6 | . | TGTGCCAGCAGCTTGGTACAACAGTTCAACACTGAAGCTTTCTTT | CASSLVQQFNTEAFF
. | TRBJ1-2 | TRBV30 | TRBD1 | TGTGCCTGGAGTCCCGGGACAGGAGCCCACTATGGCTACACCTTC | CAWSPGTGAHYGYTF
. | TRBJ2-6 | TRBV27 | . | TGTGCCAGCAGTTTAGTCCCCACAGCAAACTCTGGGGCCAACGTCCTGACTTTC | CASSLVPTANSGANVLTF
. | TRBJ2-5 | TRBV7-2 | TRBD2 | TGTGCCAGCAGCGCAGGGCGCGATTGGGCTAGCGGGCTTCAAGAGACCCAGTACTTC | CASSAGRDWASGLQETQYF
. | TRBJ1-4 | TRBV7-6 | . | TGTGCCAGCAGCTTAGCATCCAGGGTTAATGAAAAACTGTTTTTT | CASSLASRVNEKLFF
. | TRBJ2-1 | TRBV19 | TRBD2 | TGTGCCAGTAGTAGTCCTCCTAGCGGGATAACCTATGAGCAGTTCTTC | CASSSPPSGITYEQFF
. | TRBJ1-2 | TRBV19 | TRBD1 | TGTGCCAGTAGCGCAGGGGGCGCATATGGCTACACCTTC | CASSAGGAYGYTF
. | TRBJ1-2 | TRBV7-2 | . | TGTGCCAGCAGCCCATGGGCAGGGACTAACTATGGCTACACCTTC | CASSPWAGTNYGYTF
. | TRBJ1-3 | TRBV2 | . | TGTGCCAGCACCCAGGACATTGGAAACACCATATATTTT | CASTQDIGNTIYF
. | TRBJ2-1 | TRBV19 | TRBD2 | TGTGCCAGTAGTACTACTCGCGGGAGTTTAAGTGAGCAGTTCTTC | CASSTTRGSLSEQFF
. | TRBJ1-2 | TRBV6-5 | TRBD1 | TGTGCCAGCAGCCGACAGGGGGCGTCGGGCTACACCTTC | CASSRQGASGYTF
. | TRBJ2-5 | TRBV7-3 | . | TGTGCCAGCAGCCCCTCGCCAGGGGAGACCCAGTACTTC | CASSPSPGETQYF
. | TRBJ2-7 | TRBV11-1 | . | TGTGCCAGCAGCCCAGAGGCGGGGACCTCCTACGAGCAGTACTTC | CASSPEAGTSYEQYF
. | TRBJ2-1 | TRBV19 | TRBD1 | TGTGCCAGTAGTGTACAGGGGGCGCATCGTTGGGATGAGCAGTTCTTC | CASSVQGAHRWDEQFF
. | TRBJ1-2 | TRBV29-1 | . | TGCAGCGTTTATTACCTAGGGCCGCAGGGTAACTATGGCTACACCTTC | CSVYYLGPQGNYGYTF
. | TRBJ2-7 | TRBV28 | TRBD1 | TGTGCCAGCCGACCGGTCGACAGGGTGTACGAGCAGTACTTC | CASRPVDRVYEQYF
. | TRBJ2-7 | TRBV6-5 | . | TGTGCCAGCAGTTACTCGCTGGGGCCCCCGAACTCCGAGCAGTACTTC | CASSYSLGPPNSEQYF
. | TRBJ2-1 | TRBV7-2 | . | TGTGCCAGCAGCATATTCTACAATGAGCAGTTCTTC | CASSIFYNEQFF
. | TRBJ1-1 | TRBV5-1 | . | TGCGCCAGCAGCTTGGTCGGCAGCGCATACAACACTGAAGCTTTCTTT | CASSLVGSAYNTEAFF
. | TRBJ1-2 | TRBV25-1 | . | TGTGCCAGCAGTATGGGGGGTCTCGGATATGGCTACACCTTC | CASSMGGLGYGYTF
. | TRBJ2-7 | TRBV5-4 | TRBD1 | TGTGCCAGCAGCTTAGGGACAGGGAGAGCCTACGAGCAGTACTTC | CASSLGTGRAYEQYF
. | TRBJ2-1 | TRBV9 | TRBD1 | TGTGCCAGCAGCGTAGGTAGGACAGGCTACAATGAGCAGTTCTTC | CASSVGRTGYNEQFF
. | TRBJ2-1 | TRBV7-2 | TRBD2 | TGTGCCAGCAGCCTCGCTAGCGGGAGGGCCTCTGAGCAGTTCTTC | CASSLASGRASEQFF
. | TRBJ1-5 | TRBV6-4 | . | TGTGCCAGACAGGTCCCCCCCAGCAATCAGCCCCAGCATTTT | CARQVPPSNQPQHF
. | TRBJ2-1 | TRBV19 | TRBD2 | TGTGCCAGTAGTATAGGTATTATTAGCGGGAGGCTCTCCTACAATGAGCAGTTCTTC | CASSIGIISGRLSYNEQFF
. | TRBJ2-5 | TRBV7-9 | TRBD2 | TGTGCCAGCAGCTTCCAAGTTGGGGGAGGGCCGAGGGAGACCCAGTACTTC | CASSFQVGGGPRETQYF
. | TRBJ2-7 | TRBV5-1 | . | TGCGCCAGCACTAACAGGGCTCAAGGCGAGCAGTACTTC | CASTNRAQGEQYF
. | TRBJ2-5 | TRBV7-9 | . | TGTGCCAGCAGCCAAGACAGGTACCAAGAGACCCAGTACTTC | CASSQDRYQETQYF
. | TRBJ2-7 | TRBV18 | TRBD2 | TGTGCCAGCTCACCAGGACTAGCGGGGGAGGGCGAGCAGTACTTC | CASSPGLAGEGEQYF
. | TRBJ1-1 | TRBV5-1 | . | TGCGCCAGCAGCCCGGTCCCTATGAACACTGAAGCTTTCTTT | CASSPVPMNTEAFF
. | TRBJ1-1 | TRBV10-3 | . | TGTGCCATCAGACGACAGGAAAACACTGAAGCTTTCTTT | CAIRRQENTEAFF
once | TRBJ2-1 | TRBV5-1 | . | TGCGCCAGCAGCTTATTAGACAGTCGCTTGGACAATGAGCAGTTCTTC | CASSLLDSRLDNEQFF
. | TRBJ2-7 | TRBV7-2 | TRBD1 | TGTGCCAGCAGCTCCACCCGGGACAGCTCTAACGAGCAGTACTTC | CASSSTRDSSNEQYF
. | TRBJ2-7 | TRBV7-8 | TRBD1 | TGTGCCAGCAGCTTAGGGACAGGGGGCAATGGCTACGAGCAGTACTTC | CASSLGTGGNGYEQYF
. | TRBJ2-5 | TRBV27 | . | TGTGCCAGCAGTCCCCCCGGGGATCAAGAGACCCAGTACTTC | CASSPPGDQETQYF
. | TRBJ2-3 | TRBV5-1 | TRBD2 | TGCGCCAGCAGCTTAGGACTAGCGGGAAGCACAGATACGCAGTATTTT | CASSLGLAGSTDTQYF
once | TRBJ2-5 | TRBV18 | . | TGTGCCAGCTCACCCCAAGGGGCGGAGACCCAGTACTTC | CASSPQGAETQYF
. | TRBJ2-4 | TRBV11-3 | TRBD1 | TGTGCCAGCAGCATAACCGACAGGGCGAGAGTCCTGGATCAGGACATTCAGTACTTC | CASSITDRARVLDQDIQYF
. | TRBJ2-1 | TRBV19 | TRBD2 | TGTGCCAGTAGCCTTCCCGGGACTAGATTCAATGAGCAGTTCTTC | CASSLPGTRFNEQFF
. | TRBJ2-3 | TRBV19 | TRBD2 | TGTGCCAGTATGGTCCAGCGGGGGGCCACAGATACGCAGTATTTT | CASMVQRGATDTQYF
. | TRBJ1-1 | TRBV19 | . | TGTGCCAGTAGTATGGCGGCAGGGAGGGGGATATTCACTGAAGCTTTCTTT | CASSMAAGRGIFTEAFF
. | TRBJ1-5 | TRBV5-1 | . | TGCGCCAGCAGCCCCGGGACACCCGACAATCAGCCCCAGCATTTT | CASSPGTPDNQPQHF
. | TRBJ1-4 | TRBV2 | . | TGTGCCAGCAGCGAGGACAGAGGTGCTGAAAAACTGTTTTTT | CASSEDRGAEKLFF
. | TRBJ2-1 | TRBV6-6 | . | TGTGCCAGCAGCCCCGCTGGGGGCAGCGATGAGCAGTTCTTC | CASSPAGGSDEQFF
. | TRBJ2-7 | TRBV6-1 | . | TGTGCCAGCAGTCTTCTAGAGGCCTCCTACGAGCAGTACTTC | CASSLLEASYEQYF
. | TRBJ1-2 | TRBV6-5 | TRBD1 | TGTGCCAGCAGTTACTCCACAGGGGCGCGGGGCTACACCTTC | CASSYSTGARGYTF
. | TRBJ1-4 | TRBV19 | . | TGTGCCAGTAGTATAGGATTGGGGGCGACTAATGAAAAACTGTTTTTT | CASSIGLGATNEKLFF
. | TRBJ2-5 | TRBV5-1 | . | TGCGCCAGCAGCGGATCAGGGGTGGGCGAGACCCAGTACTTC | CASSGSGVGETQYF
. | TRBJ2-2 | TRBV7-9 | . | TGTGCCAGCAGCTTATCCGACAGAAACACCGGGGAGCTGTTTTTT | CASSLSDRNTGELFF
. | TRBJ2-7 | TRBV27 | TRBD2 | TGTGCCAGCAGTCTTTGGGGGGGGGACGAGCAGTACTTC | CASSLWGGDEQYF
. | TRBJ2-7 | TRBV27 | TRBD1 | TGTGCCAGCAGTCTGACAGGGGGCGGCTACGAGCAGTACTTC | CASSLTGGGYEQYF
. | TRBJ2-2 | TRBV30 | . | TGTGCCGCAGGGACAAGCCATTACACCGGGGAGCTGTTTTTT | CAAGTSHYTGELFF
. | TRBJ2-3 | TRBV9 | TRBD2 | TGTGCCCGGGGAGGACTAGCGGGAGAGAGGGGGGATACGCAGTATTTT | CARGGLAGERGDTQYF
. | TRBJ1-5 | TRBV4-1 | TRBD1 | TGCGCCAGCAGCCAAGATCCAGGGGGCTATTGGCAGCCCCAGCATTTT | CASSQDPGGYWQPQHF